This passage covers 3 T cell receptor beta chains from one sample sequenced in a study of shared clonotypes between healthy human individuals (dated by TCRdb to the early 2020s). CD8 naive samples were obtained by positive selection for CCR7 among CD45RO-negative cells, yielding a CD45RA+CCR7+ population from which TemRA cells were excluded. Library preparation employed the immunoSEQ multiplex PCR assay. TCRdb carries this immuneACCESS record with in-frame sequences only. Its versions omit some clonotypes, under half of them owing to an unresolved V gene in the studies checked, with the rest unexplained. For this sample the table gives more than 600,000 clones, of which 92% were detected only once. The ten most abundant clones make up roughly 22% of the sample. Sequencing was carried out using naive CD8+ T cells sorted from blood. Reading the label with the study, this specimen's cell subset or site is: CD45RA+CCR7+. The receptors stem from a man in his thirties or forties in good health.

V gene TRBV4-1 combines with J gene TRBJ2-2; no firm D call. This CDR3 contains 13 residues. With 0 bases removed from V and 6 bases from J, the gap between germline ends came to 5 bases. Germline V CDR1 and CDR2: MGHRA, YSYEKL. CDR3 DNA sequence: TGCGCCAGCAGCCAAGAGTTCCCCGGGGAGCTGTTTTTT. It encodes CASSQEFPGELFF.

The rearrangement uses TRBV27 and TRBJ2-1, with 8 bases matching TRBD2. The trim removed 8 bases at V and 7 bases at J, leaving 10 bases unmatched. The CDR3 runs 14 residues. CDR1 and CDR2 (germline): MNHEY, SMNVEV (reference sequence). DNA for the CDR3: TGTGCCAGCCGGCGGGCGGGAGGTGGGAATGAGCAGTTCTTC. Translation: CASRRAGGGNEQFF.

The V call is TRBV28, the J call TRBJ2-5; 8 nucleotides align to TRBD2. The V gene end was trimmed by 8 bases and the J gene end by 4 bases; junction bases not matched to a gene: 9. Germline values: CDR1 MDHEN, CDR2 SYDVKM. This CDR3 comprises 14 residues. CDR3 coding DNA: TGTGCCAGCGGCTATACTAGCGGCCCAGAGACCCAGTACTTC. It specifies CASGYTSGPETQYF.